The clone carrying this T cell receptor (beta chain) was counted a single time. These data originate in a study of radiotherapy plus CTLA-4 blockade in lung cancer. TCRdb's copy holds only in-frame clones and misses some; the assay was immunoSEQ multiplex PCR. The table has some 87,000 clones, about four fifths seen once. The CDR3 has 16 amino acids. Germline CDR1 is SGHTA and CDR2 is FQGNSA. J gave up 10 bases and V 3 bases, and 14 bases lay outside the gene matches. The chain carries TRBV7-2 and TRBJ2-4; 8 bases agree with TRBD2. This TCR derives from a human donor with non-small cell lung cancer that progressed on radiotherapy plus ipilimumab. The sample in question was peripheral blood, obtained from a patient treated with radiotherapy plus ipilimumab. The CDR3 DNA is TGTGCCAGCAGCTTGGCGGGGGGAATCTCTAGCGGTATTCAGTACTTC. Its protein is CASSLAGGISSGIQYF.